The TCR beta chain described here comes from a study of T-cell reconstitution after alpha-beta-depleted transplantation in children. Unique molecular identifiers tagged the TCRbeta library. TCRdb ran MiXCR on the PCR reads and lists one entry per CDR3 protein. The table has 450,000 to 500,000 distinct CDR3 sequences, around 12% seen once. This clonotype was seen ten or more times. Trimming removed 4 bases at V and 7 bases at J, with 22 bases between. Germline CDR1 reads LGHNA; CDR2 reads YSLEER. The CDR3 has 16 residues. Sequenced material: PBMCs from the stem cell graft donor, taken from the stem cell graft. The chain couples TRBV4-3 to TRBJ2-5, with D uncertain. This clonotype was obtained from a human donor who donated a stem cell graft to a child with combined immunodeficiency. The CDR3 bases are TGCGCCAGCAGCCCGCGTCGCGAGCAATCAAGAGGGACCCAGTACTTC. This encodes CASSPRREQSRGTQYF.